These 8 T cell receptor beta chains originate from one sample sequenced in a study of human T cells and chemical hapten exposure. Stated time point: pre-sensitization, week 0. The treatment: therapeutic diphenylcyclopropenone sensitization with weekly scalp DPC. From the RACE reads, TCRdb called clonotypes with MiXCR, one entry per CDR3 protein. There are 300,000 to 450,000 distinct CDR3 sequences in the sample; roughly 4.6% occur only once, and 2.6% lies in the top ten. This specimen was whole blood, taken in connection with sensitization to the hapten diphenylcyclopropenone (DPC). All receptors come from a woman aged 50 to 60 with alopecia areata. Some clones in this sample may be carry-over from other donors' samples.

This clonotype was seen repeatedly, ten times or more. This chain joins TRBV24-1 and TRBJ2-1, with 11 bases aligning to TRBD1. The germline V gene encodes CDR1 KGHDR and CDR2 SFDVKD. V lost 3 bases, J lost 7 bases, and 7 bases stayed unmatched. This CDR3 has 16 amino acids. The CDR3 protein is CATSDRTGGSLNEQFF. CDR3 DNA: TGTGCCACCAGTGATCGGACAGGGGGCAGTCTTAATGAGCAGTTCTTC.

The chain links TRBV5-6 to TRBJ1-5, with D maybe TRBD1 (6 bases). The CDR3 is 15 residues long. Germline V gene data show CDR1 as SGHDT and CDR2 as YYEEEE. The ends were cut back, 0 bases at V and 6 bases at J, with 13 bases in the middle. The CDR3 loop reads CASSLDREVAQPQHF. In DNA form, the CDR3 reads TGTGCCAGCAGCTTGGACAGGGAAGTGGCTCAGCCCCAGCATTTT.

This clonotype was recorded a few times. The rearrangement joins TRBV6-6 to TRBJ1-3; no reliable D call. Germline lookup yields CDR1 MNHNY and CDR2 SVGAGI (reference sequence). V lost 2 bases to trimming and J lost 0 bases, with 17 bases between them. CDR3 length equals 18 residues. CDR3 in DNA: TGTGCCAGCAGTTACAGCAGACGCGGCAGCAGCTCTGGAAACACCATATATTTT. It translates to CASSYSRRGSSSGNTIYF.

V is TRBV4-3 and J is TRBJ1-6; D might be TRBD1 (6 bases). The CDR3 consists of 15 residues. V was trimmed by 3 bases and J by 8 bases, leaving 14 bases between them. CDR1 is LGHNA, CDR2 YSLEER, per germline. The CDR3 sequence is CASSQYGGGDSPLHF. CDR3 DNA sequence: TGCGCCAGCAGCCAGTACGGGGGCGGTGATTCACCCCTCCACTTT.

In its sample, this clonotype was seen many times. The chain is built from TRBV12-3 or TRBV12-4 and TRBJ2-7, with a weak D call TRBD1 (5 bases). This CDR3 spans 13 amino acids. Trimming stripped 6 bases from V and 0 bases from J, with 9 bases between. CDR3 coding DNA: TGTGCCAGCAGCCGACAGTACTCCTACGAGCAGTACTTC. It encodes CASSRQYSYEQYF.

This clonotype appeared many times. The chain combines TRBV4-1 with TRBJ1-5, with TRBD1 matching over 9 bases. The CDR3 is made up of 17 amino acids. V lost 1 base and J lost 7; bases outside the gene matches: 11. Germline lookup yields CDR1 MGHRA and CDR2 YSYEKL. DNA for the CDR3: TGCGCCAGCAGCCAAGCTCCGTACAGGGGGCTAGGGCAGCCCCAGCATTTT. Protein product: CASSQAPYRGLGQPQHF.

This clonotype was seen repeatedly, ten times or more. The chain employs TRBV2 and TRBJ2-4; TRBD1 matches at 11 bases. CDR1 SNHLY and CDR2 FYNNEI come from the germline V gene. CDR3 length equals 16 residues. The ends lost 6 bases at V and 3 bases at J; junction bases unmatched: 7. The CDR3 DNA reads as TGTGCCAGCAGCGAGGACAGGGGGCTGGTCAAAAACATTCAGTACTTC. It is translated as CASSEDRGLVKNIQYF. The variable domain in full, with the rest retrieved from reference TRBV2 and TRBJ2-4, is EPEVTQTPSHQVTQMGQEVILRCVPISNHLYFYWYRQILGQKVEFLVSFYNNEISEKSEIFDDQFSVERPDGSNFTLKIRSTKLEDSAMYFCASSEDRGLVKNIQYFGAGTRLSVL.

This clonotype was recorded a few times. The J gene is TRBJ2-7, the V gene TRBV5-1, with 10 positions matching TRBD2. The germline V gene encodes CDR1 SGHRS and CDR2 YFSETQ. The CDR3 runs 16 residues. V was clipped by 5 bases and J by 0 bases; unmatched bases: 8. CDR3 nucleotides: TGCGCCAGCAGAATTGGACTAGCGGATAGCTCCTACGAGCAGTACTTC. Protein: CASRIGLADSSYEQYF.